This TCR beta chain appears in the sequencing data of a study of cytomegalovirus exposure and HLA in healthy donors. Points from the study as a whole: There were three CMV-associated chains whose specificity for CMV antigens was confirmed in vitro. There were reportedly fewer N-insertions in an Asian-associated ancestry cluster than the approximately 670-donor mean, in a later analysis.

This clone has a single count. Its antigen is unidentified. PCR used 60 Vbeta primers and 13 Jbeta primers. Sequenced by immunoSEQ multiplex PCR; TCRdb stores in-frame clones only, minus some. The repertoire holds 95,000 to 150,000 clones, with 76% as singletons. Sequencing used PBMCs. The TCR was taken from a man aged 45-65 years in good health and CMV-seronegative.

CDR3 sequence reads: CASRPQGFTGELFF. The DNA for the CDR3 is TGCGCCAGCAGACCACAGGGGTTCACCGGGGAGCTGTTTTTT. The chain uses TRBV5-1 and TRBJ2-2, with 7 bases that match TRBD1. Germline CDR1 reads SGHRS; CDR2 reads YFSETQ. This CDR3 contains 14 residues. After removal of 5 bases from V and 4 bases from J, the junction contained 5 bases not matched to a gene. Supplemented by reference TRBV5-1 and TRBJ2-2, the full variable domain reads KAGVTQTPRYLIKTRGQQVTLSCSPISGHRSVSWYQQTPGQGLQFLFEYFSETQRNKGNFPGRFSGRQFSNSRSEMNVSTLELGDSALYLCASRPQGFTGELFFGEGSRLTVL.